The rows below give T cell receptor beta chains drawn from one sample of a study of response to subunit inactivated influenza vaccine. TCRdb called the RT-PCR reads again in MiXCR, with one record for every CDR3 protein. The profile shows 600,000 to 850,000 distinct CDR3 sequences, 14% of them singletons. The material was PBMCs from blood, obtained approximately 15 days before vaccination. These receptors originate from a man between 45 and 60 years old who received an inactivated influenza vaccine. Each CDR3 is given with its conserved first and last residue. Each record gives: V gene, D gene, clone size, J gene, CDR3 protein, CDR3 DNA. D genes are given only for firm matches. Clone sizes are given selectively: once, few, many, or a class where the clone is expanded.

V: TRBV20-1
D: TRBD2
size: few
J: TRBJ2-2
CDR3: CSASGRKGGELFF
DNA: TGCAGTGCAAGCGGGAGGAAGGGCGGGGAGCTGTTTTTT

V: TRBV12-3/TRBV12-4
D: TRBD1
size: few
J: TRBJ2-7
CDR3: CASSQTGVEQYF
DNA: TGTGCCAGCAGCCAGACAGGGGTCGAGCAGTACTTC

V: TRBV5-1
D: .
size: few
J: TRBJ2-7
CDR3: CASSLERDGEQYF
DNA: TGCGCCAGCAGCTTGGAACGGGACGGCGAGCAGTACTTC

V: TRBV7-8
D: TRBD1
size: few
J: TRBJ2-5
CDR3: CASSLVGTGTETQYF
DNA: TGTGCCAGCAGCTTAGTCGGGACAGGGACGGAGACCCAGTACTTC

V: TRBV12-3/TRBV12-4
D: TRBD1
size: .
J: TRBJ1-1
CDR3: CASSPRQGALGTEAFF
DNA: TGTGCCAGCAGTCCCAGACAGGGGGCGTTGGGCACTGAAGCTTTCTTT

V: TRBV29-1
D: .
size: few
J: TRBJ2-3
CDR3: CSVEIRGTVADTQYF
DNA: TGCAGCGTTGAAATAAGGGGGACCGTGGCAGATACGCAGTATTTT

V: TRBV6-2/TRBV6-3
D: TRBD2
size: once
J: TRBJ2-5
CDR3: CASSYWTSGVSDDQETQYF
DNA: TGTGCCAGCAGTTATTGGACTAGCGGGGTTTCTGATGACCAAGAGACCCAGTACTTC

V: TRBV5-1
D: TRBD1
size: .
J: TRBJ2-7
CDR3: CASSLAGTGAIGGYEQYF
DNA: TGCGCCAGCAGCTTGGCCGGGACAGGAGCTATAGGGGGCTACGAGCAGTACTTC

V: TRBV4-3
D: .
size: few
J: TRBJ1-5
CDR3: CASSQDTGAGMKPQHF
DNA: TGCGCCAGCAGCCAAGATACCGGGGCAGGGATGAAGCCCCAGCATTTT

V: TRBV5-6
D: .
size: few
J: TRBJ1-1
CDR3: CASSFSVAEAFF
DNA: TGTGCCAGCAGCTTCTCGGTCGCTGAAGCTTTCTTT

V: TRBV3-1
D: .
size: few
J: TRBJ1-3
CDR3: CASRPSTEYGNTIYF
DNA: TGTGCCAGCAGACCAAGTACAGAATATGGAAACACCATATATTTT

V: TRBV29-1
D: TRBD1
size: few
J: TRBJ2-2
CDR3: CSGGTGGNTGELFF
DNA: TGCAGCGGTGGGACAGGGGGCAACACCGGGGAGCTGTTTTTT

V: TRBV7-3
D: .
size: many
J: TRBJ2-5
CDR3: CASSLFGGETQYF
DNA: TGTGCCAGCAGCTTATTTGGGGGAGAGACCCAGTACTTC

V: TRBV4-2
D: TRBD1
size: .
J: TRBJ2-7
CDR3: CASSPTGQGRYYEQYF
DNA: TGTGCCAGCAGCCCTACAGGACAGGGGCGCTACTACGAGCAGTACTTC

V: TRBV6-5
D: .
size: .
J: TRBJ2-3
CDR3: CASSYVAGRRTDTQYF
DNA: TGTGCCAGCAGTTACGTGGCGGGGAGACGCACAGATACGCAGTATTTT

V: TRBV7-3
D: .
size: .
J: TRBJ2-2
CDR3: CANPQGNTGELFF
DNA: TGTGCCAACCCCCAGGGGAACACCGGGGAGCTGTTTTTT

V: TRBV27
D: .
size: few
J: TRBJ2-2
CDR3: CASSSLSFRANTGELFF
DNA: TGTGCCAGCAGCTCCCTATCCTTCCGTGCGAACACCGGGGAGCTGTTTTTT

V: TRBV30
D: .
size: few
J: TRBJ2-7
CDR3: CAWSVPTYEQYF
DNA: TGTGCCTGGAGTGTACCCACCTACGAGCAGTACTTC

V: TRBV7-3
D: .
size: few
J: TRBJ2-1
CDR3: CASSIQGSVYNEQFF
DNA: TGTGCCAGCAGCATACAGGGTTCGGTCTACAATGAGCAGTTCTTC

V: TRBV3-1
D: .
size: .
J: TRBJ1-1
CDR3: CASSPAGAVNTEAFF
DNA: TGTGCCAGCAGCCCAGCCGGGGCCGTGAACACTGAAGCTTTCTTT

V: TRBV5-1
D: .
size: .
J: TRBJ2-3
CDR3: CASSVGRSQTDTQYF
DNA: TGCGCCAGCAGCGTAGGGAGGTCCCAGACAGATACGCAGTATTTT

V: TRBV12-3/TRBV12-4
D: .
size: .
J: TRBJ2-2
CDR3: CASSYTVTGELFF
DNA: TGTGCCAGCAGTTACACAGTCACCGGGGAGCTGTTTTTT

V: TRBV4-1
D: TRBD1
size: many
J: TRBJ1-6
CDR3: CASSQGQGYNSPLHF
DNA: TGCGCCAGCAGCCAAGGACAGGGGTATAATTCACCCCTCCACTTT

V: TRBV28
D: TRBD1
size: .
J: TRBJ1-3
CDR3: CASSLRGGGNTIYF
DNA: TGTGCCAGCAGTTTAAGAGGGGGCGGAAACACCATATATTTT

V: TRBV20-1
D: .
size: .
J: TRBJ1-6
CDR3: CSAPGQYNSPLHF
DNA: TGCAGTGCCCCTGGGCAGTATAATTCACCCCTCCACTTT

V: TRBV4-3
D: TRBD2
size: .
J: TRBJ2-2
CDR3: CASSQGGGVPGELFF
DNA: TGCGCCAGCAGCCAGGGGGGAGGGGTCCCCGGGGAGCTGTTTTTT

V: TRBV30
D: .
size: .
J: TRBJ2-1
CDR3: CAWSVGGREQFF
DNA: TGTGCCTGGAGTGTAGGAGGCCGTGAGCAGTTCTTC

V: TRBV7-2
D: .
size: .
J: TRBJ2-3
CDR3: CASSSLASPSTDTQYF
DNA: TGTGCCAGCAGCTCCTTAGCTTCCCCAAGCACAGATACGCAGTATTTT

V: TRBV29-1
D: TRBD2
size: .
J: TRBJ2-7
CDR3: CSVAPRTSGYEQYF
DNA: TGCAGCGTTGCCCCACGGACTAGCGGATACGAGCAGTACTTC

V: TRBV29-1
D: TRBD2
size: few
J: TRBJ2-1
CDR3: CSVEYREASSYNEQFF
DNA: TGCAGCGTTGAATACCGGGAGGCCAGCTCCTACAATGAGCAGTTCTTC

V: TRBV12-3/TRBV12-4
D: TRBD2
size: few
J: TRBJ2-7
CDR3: CASSLRPGLPEGEQYF
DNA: TGTGCCAGCAGTTTACGCCCGGGACTACCCGAGGGTGAGCAGTACTTC

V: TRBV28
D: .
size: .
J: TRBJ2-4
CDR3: CASSEGAAKNIQYF
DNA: TGTGCCAGCAGTGAAGGAGCGGCCAAAAACATTCAGTACTTC

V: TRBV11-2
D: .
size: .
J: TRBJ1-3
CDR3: CASSVLRSEFGNTIYF
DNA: TGTGCCAGCAGCGTACTCAGGTCGGAATTTGGAAACACCATATATTTT

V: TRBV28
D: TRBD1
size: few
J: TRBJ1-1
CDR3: CASRRLDRLNTEAFF
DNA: TGTGCCAGCAGACGATTGGACAGGCTGAACACTGAAGCTTTCTTT

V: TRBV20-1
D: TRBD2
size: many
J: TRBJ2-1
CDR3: CSASDFGPSGIYNEQFF
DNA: TGCAGTGCTAGTGATTTTGGCCCTAGCGGGATCTACAATGAGCAGTTCTTC

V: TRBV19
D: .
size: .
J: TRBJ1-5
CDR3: CASSMIGDSNQPQHF
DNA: TGTGCCAGTAGTATGATTGGGGACAGCAATCAGCCCCAGCATTTT

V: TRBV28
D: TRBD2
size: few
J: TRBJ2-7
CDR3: CASSSIRTSGSYEQYF
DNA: TGTGCCAGCAGTTCGATTAGGACTAGCGGGAGTTACGAGCAGTACTTC

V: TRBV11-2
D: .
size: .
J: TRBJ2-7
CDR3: CASSSQRSKQYF
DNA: TGTGCCAGCAGCTCCCAAAGGAGCAAGCAGTACTTC

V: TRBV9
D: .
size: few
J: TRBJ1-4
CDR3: CASSGGEGGVTNEKLFF
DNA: TGTGCCAGCAGCGGTGGAGAGGGCGGAGTGACTAATGAAAAACTGTTTTTT

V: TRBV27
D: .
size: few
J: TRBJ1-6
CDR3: CASSFVRDNSPLHF
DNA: TGTGCCAGCAGTTTTGTCAGGGATAATTCACCCCTCCACTTT

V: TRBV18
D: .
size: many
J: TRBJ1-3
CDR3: CASSPTAYSGNTIYF
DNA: TGTGCCAGCTCACCAACAGCTTACTCTGGAAACACCATATATTTT

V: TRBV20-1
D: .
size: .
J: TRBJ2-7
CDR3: CSAMGGQTTYEQYF
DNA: TGCAGTGCTATGGGCGGACAGACTACCTACGAGCAGTACTTC

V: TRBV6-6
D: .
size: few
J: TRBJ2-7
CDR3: CASSYMVTSEQYF
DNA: TGTGCCAGCAGTTACATGGTAACTTCGGAGCAGTACTTC

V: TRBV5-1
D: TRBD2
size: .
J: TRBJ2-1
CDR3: CASSSPLAGAYNEQFF
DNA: TGCGCCAGCAGCTCACCCCTAGCGGGGGCCTACAATGAGCAGTTCTTC

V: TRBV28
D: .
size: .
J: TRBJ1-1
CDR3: CASSPDLVSTEASF
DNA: TGTGCCAGCAGTCCCGACCTAGTTTCCACTGAAGCTTCCTTT

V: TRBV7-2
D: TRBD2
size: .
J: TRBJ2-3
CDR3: CASRRWGRASDTQYF
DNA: TGTGCCAGCAGGAGATGGGGGAGGGCCTCAGATACGCAGTATTTT

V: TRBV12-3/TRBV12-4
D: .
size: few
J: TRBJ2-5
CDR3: CASSSRLVQETQYF
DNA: TGTGCCAGCAGTTCCAGACTGGTACAAGAGACCCAGTACTTC

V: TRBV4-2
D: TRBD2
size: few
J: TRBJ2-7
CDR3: CASSQVLTSGPTRSSSIYEQYF
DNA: TGTGCCAGCAGCCAAGTCTTGACTAGCGGGCCGACCAGATCGTCGTCGATCTACGAGCAGTACTTC

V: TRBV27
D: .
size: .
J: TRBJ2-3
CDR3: CASSLGAGEGPDTQYF
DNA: TGTGCCAGCAGTTTAGGGGCAGGTGAGGGCCCAGATACGCAGTATTTT

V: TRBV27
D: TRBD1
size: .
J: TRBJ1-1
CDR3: CASSFHSGGKNTEAFF
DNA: TGTGCCAGCAGTTTCCATTCAGGGGGCAAGAACACTGAAGCTTTCTTT

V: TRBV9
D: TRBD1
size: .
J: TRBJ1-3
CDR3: CASSVRTGSGNTIYF
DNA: TGTGCCAGCAGCGTACGGACAGGGTCCGGAAACACCATATATTTT

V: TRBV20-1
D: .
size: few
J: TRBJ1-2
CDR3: CSAATDQTGSYTF
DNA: TGCAGTGCGGCAACTGACCAGACAGGAAGCTACACCTTC

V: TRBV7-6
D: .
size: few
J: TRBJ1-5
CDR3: CASRATGQSGNQPQHF
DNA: TGTGCCAGCAGGGCCACAGGGCAAAGCGGCAATCAGCCCCAGCATTTT

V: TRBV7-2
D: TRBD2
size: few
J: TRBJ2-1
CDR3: CASSSGTRYNEQFF
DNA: TGTGCCAGCAGCTCCGGGACTAGATACAATGAGCAGTTCTTC

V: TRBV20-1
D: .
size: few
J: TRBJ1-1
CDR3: CSAGLWGSEGAFF
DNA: TGCAGTGCTGGTCTATGGGGGTCGGAGGGAGCTTTCTTT

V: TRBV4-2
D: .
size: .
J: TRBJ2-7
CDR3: CASSQDTVYEQYF
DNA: TGTGCCAGCAGCCAAGATACGGTCTACGAGCAGTACTTC